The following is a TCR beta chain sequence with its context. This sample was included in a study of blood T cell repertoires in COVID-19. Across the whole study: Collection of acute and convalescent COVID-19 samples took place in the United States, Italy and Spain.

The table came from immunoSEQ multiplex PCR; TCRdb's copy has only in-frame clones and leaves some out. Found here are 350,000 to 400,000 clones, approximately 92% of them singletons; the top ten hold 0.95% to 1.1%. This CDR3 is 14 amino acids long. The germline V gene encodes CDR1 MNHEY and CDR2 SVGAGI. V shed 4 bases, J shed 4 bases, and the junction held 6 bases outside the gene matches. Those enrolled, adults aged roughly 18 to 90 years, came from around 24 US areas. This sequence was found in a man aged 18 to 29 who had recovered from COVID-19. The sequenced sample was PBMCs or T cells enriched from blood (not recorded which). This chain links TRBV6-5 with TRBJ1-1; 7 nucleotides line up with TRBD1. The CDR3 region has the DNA TGTGCCAGCAGTTGGCAGGGGGTTGGCACTGAAGCTTTCTTT. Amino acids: CASSWQGVGTEAFF.